This T cell receptor (beta chain) was observed in a study of early T cells in non-severe SARS-CoV-2 infection. Study summary: RNA in bulk from unsorted whole blood was sequenced, and chains were unpaired.

Unique molecular identifiers were attached to individual cDNA molecules. TCRdb re-called the 5' RACE reads with MiXCR, one entry per CDR3 protein. The sample lists 20,000 to 25,000 distinct CDR3 sequences, approximately 4.5% occurring once. The sample holds many counts of this clonotype. Antigen unknown. V lost 0 bases to trimming and J lost 4 bases, with 11 bases between them. CDR1 is SGHTA and CDR2 is FQGNSA in the germline V gene. The CDR3 runs 15 residues. Study-level findings and limits: The study's VDJdb matching favored anti-spike CD8 responses and missed private and CD4 specificities.

Sequenced material: whole blood. The chain joins TRBV7-2 to TRBJ2-3; D possibly matches TRBD1 or TRBD2 (5 bases each). The TCR was taken from an adult who was a healthcare worker with PCR-confirmed SARS-CoV-2 infection or an uninfected control (not recorded which). CDR3 sequence reads: CASSLAGEVPDTQYF. For the CDR3, the DNA is TGTGCCAGCAGCTTAGCGGGGGAAGTACCAGATACGCAGTATTTT.